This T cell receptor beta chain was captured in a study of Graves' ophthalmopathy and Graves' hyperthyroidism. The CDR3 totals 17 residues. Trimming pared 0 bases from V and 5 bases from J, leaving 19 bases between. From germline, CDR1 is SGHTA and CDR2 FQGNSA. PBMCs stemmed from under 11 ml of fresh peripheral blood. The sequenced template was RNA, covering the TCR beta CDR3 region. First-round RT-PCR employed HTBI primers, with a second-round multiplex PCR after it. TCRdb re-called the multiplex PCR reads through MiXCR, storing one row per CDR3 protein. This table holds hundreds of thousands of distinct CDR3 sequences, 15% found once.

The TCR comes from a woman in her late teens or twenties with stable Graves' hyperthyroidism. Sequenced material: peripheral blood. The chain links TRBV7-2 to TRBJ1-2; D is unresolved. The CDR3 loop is CASSLAPSGRQLYGYTF. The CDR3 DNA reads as TGTGCCAGCAGCTTAGCACCGTCCGGGAGACAATTGTATGGCTACACCTTC.